Listed here are 16 T cell receptor beta chains from one sample, sequenced in a study of chemoradiotherapy in HPV16-positive cancers. Measured with immunoSEQ multiplex PCR; TCRdb has only the in-frame clones, and not every one. The sample lists approximately 10,000 clones, 86% occurring once. The source material was blood, sampled from a patient who underwent chemoradiotherapy. The origin of the receptors is a human donor with HPV-associated anogenital cancer.

This clone is a singleton in its sample. The gene calls are TRBV28 and TRBJ1-3; 9 bases align to TRBD1. V was clipped by 4 bases and J by 2 bases; unmatched bases: 6. CDR1 is MDHEN and CDR2 is SYDVKM in the germline V gene. The CDR3 covers 16 residues. The CDR3 DNA reads TGTGCCAGCAGTTCGTCCGGGACAGGGCCTGGAAACACCATATATTTT. Translation gives CASSSSGTGPGNTIYF.

This clone was counted only a few times. The chain combines TRBV7-2 with TRBJ2-7; a weak D match, TRBD2 (5 bases). Germline assignment: CDR1 SGHTA and CDR2 FQGNSA. V was shortened by 6 bases and J by 2 bases, with 23 bases between the two germline ends. This CDR3 is built from 17 residues. CDR3 loop: CASSSTARGSPTYEQYF. The CDR3 coding sequence is TGTGCCAGCAGTTCTACGGCACGGGGTTCGCCGACCTACGAGCAGTACTTC.

The chain employs TRBV7-9 and TRBJ2-1, with D perhaps being TRBD1 or TRBD2 (6 bases each). The CDR3 is 16 residues long. V was shortened by 4 bases and J by 6 bases, with 19 bases between the two germline ends. Germline-derived CDR1 and CDR2 are SEHNR and FQNEAQ (reference sequence). CDR3 in DNA: TGTGCCAGCAGCTCCCTAGATTGGGGGGCGGGCAATGAGCAGTTCTTC. Residues: CASSSLDWGAGNEQFF.

The chain employs TRBV19 and TRBJ2-1, with 10 nucleotides matching TRBD2. Germline assignment: CDR1 LNHDA and CDR2 SQIVND (reference sequence). The CDR3 extends over 14 amino acids. V lost 11 bases and J lost 5; bases outside the gene matches: 9. The CDR3 DNA is TGTGCCTCCCAAATACTAGCGGGGAACAATGAGCAGTTCTTC. The encoded protein is CASQILAGNNEQFF.

The chain links TRBV7-2 to TRBJ2-3, with 9 bases identical to TRBD1. The junction had 9 bases not matched to a gene; V was cut back by 5 bases and J by 3 bases. This CDR3 contains 16 residues. The germline V gene encodes CDR1 SGHTA and CDR2 FQGNSA. The CDR3 reads CASSQLYRGRTDTQYF. As DNA, the CDR3 is TGTGCCAGCAGCCAATTATACAGGGGGCGAACAGATACGCAGTATTTT.

The rearrangement uses TRBV19 and TRBJ1-2; D unclear. The V end lost 4 bases, the J end lost 4 bases, and 10 bases lay between the germline ends. The germline V gene has CDR1 LNHDA and CDR2 SQIVND (reference sequence). The CDR3 runs 13 residues. CDR3 sequence reads: CASSTRSSYGYTF. The CDR3, as DNA: TGTGCCAGTAGTACCCGATCCTCCTATGGCTACACCTTC.

The CDR3 is CASSLDGPKLSEQFF. DNA for the CDR3: TGTGCCAGCAGCTTAGATGGGCCCAAACTTTCTGAGCAGTTCTTC. The V and J genes are TRBV7-3 and TRBJ2-1, with unresolved D. The germline CDR1 and CDR2 sequences are SGHTA and FQGTGA. V was pared by 2 bases and J by 9 bases, with 17 bases between. The CDR3 has 15 amino acids.

The chain combines TRBV27 with TRBJ2-7, with D perhaps assigned TRBD1 or TRBD2 (7 bases each). The CDR3 has 19 residues. Trimming removed 2 bases at V and 3 bases at J, with 26 bases between. Germline CDR1 and CDR2: MNHEY and SMNVEV (reference sequence). The CDR3 protein is CASSLNRQRGDSWIYEQYF. Here the CDR3 DNA reads TGTGCCAGCAGTTTAAACCGGCAACGGGGGGACAGCTGGATCTACGAGCAGTACTTC.

The J gene is TRBJ1-1, the V gene TRBV2; a possible D gene is TRBD1 (6 bases). CDR1 SNHLY and CDR2 FYNNEI come from the germline V gene. The V end was cut by 2 bases, the J end by 0 bases, with 10 bases between. CDR3 size: 15 residues. The chain's CDR3 is CASSERTDVNTEAFF. For the CDR3, the DNA is TGTGCCAGCAGTGAAAGGACAGATGTGAACACTGAAGCTTTCTTT.

V usage is TRBV7-8 and J usage is TRBJ2-3; 13 bases map to TRBD2. The germline V gene has CDR1 SGHVS and CDR2 FQNEAQ. The CDR3 length is 20 residues. J gave up 4 bases and V 1 base, and 14 bases lay outside the gene matches. The CDR3 DNA is TGTGCCAGCAGCTTAGGAGCAACTAGCGGGGGGGCCCTTCGGGCAGATACGCAGTATTTT. Translated, it gives CASSLGATSGGALRADTQYF.

The chain has TRBV20-1 and TRBJ1-2; D is unresolved. This CDR3 has 11 residues. Trimming took 5 bases from V and 6 from J, leaving 10 bases between them. Germline CDR1 is DFQATT and CDR2 is SNEGSKA (reference sequence). The CDR3 spells CSALGPNGYTF. In nucleotides, the CDR3 is TGCAGTGCTCTCGGACCCAATGGCTACACCTTC.

The V call is TRBV4-1, the J call TRBJ2-3, with D uncertain. V dropped 0 bases and J dropped 1 base, with 5 bases sitting between them. This CDR3 comprises 14 residues. CDR1 and CDR2 from the germline V gene are MGHRA and YSYEKL. CDR3 residues: CASSQDRGTDTQYF. In nucleotides, the CDR3 is TGCGCCAGCAGCCAAGATCGGGGCACAGATACGCAGTATTTT.

The CDR3: CASSLGTGLTDTQYF. CDR3 nucleotides: TGTGCCAGCAGCTTGGGGACAGGGCTCACAGATACGCAGTATTTT. The chain combines TRBV7-8 with TRBJ2-3, with 9 bases identical to TRBD1. V gave up 3 bases and J gave up 2 bases; unmatched junction bases: 3. The germline CDR1 and CDR2 sequences are SGHVS and FQNEAQ. This CDR3 is 15 amino acids long.

This clone showed up just once. This CDR3 is CASSRTGGEEKLFF. The CDR3 region has the DNA TGCGCCAGCAGTCGTACAGGGGGCGAAGAAAAACTGTTTTTT. The V call is TRBV5-1, the J call TRBJ1-4; 9 bases match TRBD1. J was trimmed by 8 bases and V by 5 bases; bases with no gene match: 7. Germline lookup yields CDR1 SGHRS and CDR2 YFSETQ. This CDR3 is 14 amino acids long. Using reference TRBV5-1 and TRBJ1-4 for the parts outside the CDR3, the full variable domain is KAGVTQTPRYLIKTRGQQVTLSCSPISGHRSVSWYQQTPGQGLQFLFEYFSETQRNKGNFPGRFSGRQFSNSRSEMNVSTLELGDSALYLCASSRTGGEEKLFFGSGTQLSVL.

This rearrangement joins TRBV27 to TRBJ2-2; D remains unclear. The V gene lost 0 bases and the J gene lost 3 bases, with 11 bases spanning the gap. Germline V gene lookup returns CDR1 MNHEY and CDR2 SMNVEV (reference sequence). The CDR3 is made up of 16 amino acids. Here the CDR3 DNA reads TGTGCCAGCAGTTTATCCCCCAGGTCGGACACCGGGGAGCTGTTTTTT. Its translation is CASSLSPRSDTGELFF.

The genes are TRBV7-6 and TRBJ2-1; tentative D call: TRBD2 (5 bases). The germline V gene encodes CDR1 SGHVS and CDR2 FNYEAQ. The CDR3 is 15 residues long. V was clipped by 1 base and J by 5 bases, with 12 bases between them. DNA for the CDR3: TGTGCCAGCAGCTTAGTGGCTAGCCAAAACAATGAGCAGTTCTTC. This codes for CASSLVASQNNEQFF.